Each of the 14 T cell receptor beta chains below was sequenced from the same sample in a study of T-cell memory formation after mild COVID-19. TCRdb processed the 5' RACE reads anew with MiXCR; each CDR3 protein has one entry. The sample carries about 290,000 distinct CDR3 sequences, about a sixth recorded once. Sequencing was carried out using PBMCs or a T cell subset sorted from them (not recorded which). Receptor source: a man younger than 35 who had mild COVID-19 (a few samples of this study predate the infection). Cell type and time point are not known.

This clonotype was detected a few times. This rearrangement joins TRBV4-1 to TRBJ2-5; D possibly corresponds to TRBD2 (7 bases). The CDR3 loop spans 17 amino acids. CDR1 and CDR2 from the germline V gene are MGHRA and YSYEKL. Trimming pared 6 bases from V and 4 bases from J, leaving 24 bases between. CDR3 DNA sequence: TGCGCCAGCAGACAGGTTGGCGGGGGCCCAAAACGAGAGACCCAGTACTTC. Protein product: CASRQVGGGPKRETQYF.

This clonotype has a count of ten or more. The genes are TRBV9 and TRBJ2-3; D uncertain. Germline lookup yields CDR1 SGDLS and CDR2 YYNGEE. The CDR3 extends over 16 amino acids. With 4 bases removed from V and 4 bases from J, the gap between germline ends came to 19 bases. The CDR3 region is CASSRRAPSPADTQYF. CDR3 nucleotides: TGTGCCAGCAGCCGCCGGGCCCCGTCACCGGCAGATACGCAGTATTTT.

This chain connects TRBV5-5 to TRBJ2-7, with TRBD1 identical over 11 bases. The V gene end was trimmed by 4 bases and the J gene end by 5 bases; junction bases not matched to a gene: 5. The CDR3 sequence is 14 residues long. Germline V lookup: CDR1 SGHKS, CDR2 YYEKEE (reference sequence). The CDR3 sequence is CASSPGTGGDEQYV. For the CDR3, the DNA is TGTGCCAGCAGCCCAGGGACAGGGGGGGACGAGCAGTACGTC.

This clonotype was counted only a few times. The rearrangement links TRBV6-5 to TRBJ2-1; TRBD2 matches at 7 bases. Germline V gene sequence: CDR1 MNHEY, CDR2 SVGAGI. V shed 2 bases and J 2 bases; nucleotides not matched to a gene: 12. The CDR3 consists of 18 residues. CDR3 nucleotide sequence: TGTGCCAGCAGTTACGGTAGCGGGCTAAGGAGCCCCTACAATGAGCAGTTCTTC. Translation gives CASSYGSGLRSPYNEQFF.

The genes are TRBV7-6 and TRBJ1-2; TRBD1 agrees at 10 bases. The germline V gene encodes CDR1 SGHVS and CDR2 FNYEAQ. V lost 5 bases and J lost 0; bases outside the gene matches: 3. The CDR3 runs to 15 residues. The DNA for the CDR3 is TGTGCCAGCAGCGGGGACAGGGGCCCTAACTATGGCTACACCTTC. It yields the protein CASSGDRGPNYGYTF.

The chain is built from TRBV5-1 and TRBJ2-3; TRBD2 agrees at 8 bases. The CDR3 contains 15 residues. Germline CDR1 is SGHRS and CDR2 is YFSETQ. The V segment lost 3 bases and the J segment 1 base; nucleotides outside the gene matches: 4. CDR3 protein: CASSSSGGGTDTQYF. For the CDR3, the DNA is TGCGCCAGCAGCTCCAGCGGGGGTGGCACAGATACGCAGTATTTT.

The chain links TRBV27 to TRBJ2-3, with D possibly TRBD1 on 6 matching bases. V lost 6 bases and J lost 4, with 11 bases in between. The germline CDR1 and CDR2 sequences are MNHEY and SMNVEV (reference sequence). The CDR3 runs 13 residues. CDR3 sequence: CASRLTGSDTQYF. DNA for the CDR3: TGTGCCAGCAGACTTACAGGGTCAGATACGCAGTATTTT.

The table lists this clonotype with many counts. This chain connects TRBV20-1 to TRBJ2-3, with D perhaps being TRBD1 or TRBD2 (5 bases each). CDR3 length: 16 amino acids. V was clipped by 2 bases and J by 3 bases, with 18 bases between them. Per germline, CDR1 DFQATT and CDR2 SNEGSKA (reference sequence). Written as DNA, the CDR3 is TGCAGTGCTAGACCCCGTGAGCGGTGGGGGACAGATACGCAGTATTTT. It codes for CSARPRERWGTDTQYF.

CDR3 loop: CASSETGGYTEAFF. The CDR3 DNA sequence: TGTGCCAGCAGTGAGACAGGGGGCTACACTGAAGCTTTCTTT. The chain uses TRBV2 and TRBJ1-1; TRBD1 matches 10 bases. The CDR3 has 14 amino acids. Germline V lookup: CDR1 SNHLY, CDR2 FYNNEI. Trimming took 3 bases from V and 3 from J; bases not matched to a gene: 1.

The chain combines TRBV7-2 with TRBJ1-6; D is possibly TRBD1 (6 bases). This CDR3 comprises 16 residues. Trimming removed 5 bases from V and 9 bases from J, with 20 bases in between. Germline CDR1 and CDR2: SGHTA and FQGNSA. CDR3 residues: CASSPGQTTWSSPLHF. Written as DNA, the CDR3 is TGTGCCAGCAGCCCCGGACAGACGACGTGGAGTTCACCCCTCCACTTT.

This clonotype was observed a handful of times. The chain couples TRBV6-2 or TRBV6-3 to TRBJ1-1; no firm D call. V was cut by 8 bases and J by 7 bases, with 14 bases left in between. Germline V gene lookup returns CDR1 MNHEY and CDR2 SVGEGT. This CDR3 contains 12 residues. The CDR3 region has the DNA TGTGCCAGCCGACTTTATAGAGGTGAAGCTTTCTTT. It yields the protein CASRLYRGEAFF.

The CDR3 here is CASSVANQETQYF. CDR3 DNA sequence: TGTGCCAGCAGCGTAGCGAACCAAGAGACCCAGTACTTC. The chain has TRBV9 and TRBJ2-5; D is unresolved. Trimming shortened V by 0 bases and J by 0 bases, and 3 bases separated the two germline ends. Germline V CDR1 and CDR2: SGDLS, YYNGEE. This CDR3 comprises 13 residues.

V is TRBV11-2 and J is TRBJ2-5; the D call may be TRBD1 or TRBD2 (6 bases each). The V end was cut by 5 bases, the J end by 6 bases, with 10 bases between. The CDR3 is 12 amino acids. Germline V lookup: CDR1 SGHAT, CDR2 FQNNGV. CDR3 loop: CASSRGPQTQYF. Here the CDR3 DNA reads TGTGCCAGCAGCCGGGGGCCTCAGACCCAGTACTTC. The full variable domain, completed using reference TRBV11-2 and TRBJ2-5, is EAGVAQSPRYKIIEKRQSVAFWCNPISGHATLYWYQQILGQGPKLLIQFQNNGVVDDSQLPKDRFSAERLKGVDSTLKIQPAKLEDSAVYLCASSRGPQTQYFGPGTRLLVL.

This clonotype was detected a few times. The chain employs TRBV7-2 and TRBJ1-5; D is ambiguous. CDR1 is SGHTA, CDR2 FQGNSA, per germline. This CDR3 is 14 amino acids long. V dropped 1 base and J dropped 4 bases, with 8 bases sitting between them. In DNA form, the CDR3 reads TGTGCCAGCAGCTTAGGCCGGATAAATCAGCCCCAGCATTTT. Translated: CASSLGRINQPQHF.